The present T cell receptor (beta chain) was sequenced within a study of blood T cell repertoires in COVID-19. Overall study: T cells, B-cell-depleted T cells, or PBMCs provided the cDNA or gDNA that served as material.

Profiling relied on immunoSEQ multiplex PCR, and the TCRdb table lists in-frame clones only, not all of them. Here the sample spans around 130,000 clones, around 82% being singletons. Germline V gene lookup returns CDR1 SGHVS and CDR2 FNYEAQ. Trimming removed 5 bases at V and 1 base at J, with 8 bases between. This CDR3 region has 13 residues. The clonotype comes from a woman aged 30 to 39 who had recovered from COVID-19. The sample consisted of peripheral blood. V gene TRBV7-6 combines with J gene TRBJ1-2; D not resolved. CDR3 residues: CASSPRFNYGYTF. For the CDR3, the DNA is TGTGCCAGCAGCCCGAGATTTAACTATGGCTACACCTTC.